The clone carrying this TCR beta chain was counted ten times or more. Its antigen is unknown. Time point reported: newly diagnosed GD, antithyroid drugs for less than 3 months. From PBMCs, RNA was extracted and then used to make the TCR library. The collection involved drawing nine milliliters of peripheral blood into EDTA tubes. This sample is part of a study of regulatory T cells in long-lasting Graves disease. Notes on the study in general: New patients shared fewer public clonotypes (roughly 1,000) than persistent patients did (2,741). Relative to newly diagnosed Graves' patients, persistent ones had lower TCR diversity.

With iRepertoire HTBI primers and Arm-PCR of CDR3 regions, TCR beta libraries were built. TCRdb independently ran MiXCR on the multiplex PCR reads; one entry per CDR3 protein. The top ten hold roughly 15% of the sample, which has 250,000 to 300,000 distinct CDR3 sequences, under 20% seen once. Trimming cost V 5 bases and J 3 bases; bases outside gene matches: 13. Germline lookup yields CDR1 SEHNR and CDR2 FQNEAQ (reference sequence). This CDR3 has 18 amino acids. The sample also formed part of further work on T cells in Graves' hyperthyroidism and ophthalmopathy. That paper adds: In the blood, most expanded thyroid clonotypes above 0.001 appeared as well.

This TCR came from a woman younger than 45 with Graves disease. The input for sequencing was peripheral blood mononuclear cells (PBMCs), taken at new diagnosis, from a patient treated with antithyroid drugs. J is TRBJ2-2 and V is TRBV7-9; TRBD1 aligns across 9 bases. The CDR3 bases are TGTGCCAGCAGCCCAAGGCTTAAGGGACAGGGACACACCGGGGAGCTGTTTTTT. Translation gives CASSPRLKGQGHTGELFF.